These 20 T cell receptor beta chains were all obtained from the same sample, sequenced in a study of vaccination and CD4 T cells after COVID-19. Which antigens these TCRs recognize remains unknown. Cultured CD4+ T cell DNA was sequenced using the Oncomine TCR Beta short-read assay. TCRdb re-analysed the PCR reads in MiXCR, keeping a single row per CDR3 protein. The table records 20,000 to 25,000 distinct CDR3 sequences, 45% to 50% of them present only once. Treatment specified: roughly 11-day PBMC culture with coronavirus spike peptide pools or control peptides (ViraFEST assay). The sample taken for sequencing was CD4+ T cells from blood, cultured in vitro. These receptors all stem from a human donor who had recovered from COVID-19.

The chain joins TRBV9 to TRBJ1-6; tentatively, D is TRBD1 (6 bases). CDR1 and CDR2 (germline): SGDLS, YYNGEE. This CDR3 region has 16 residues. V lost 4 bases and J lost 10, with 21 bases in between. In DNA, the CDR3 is TGTGCCAGCAGCCCAGAGGGTGCAGGGGCTTACTCACCCCTCCACTTT. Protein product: CASSPEGAGAYSPLHF.

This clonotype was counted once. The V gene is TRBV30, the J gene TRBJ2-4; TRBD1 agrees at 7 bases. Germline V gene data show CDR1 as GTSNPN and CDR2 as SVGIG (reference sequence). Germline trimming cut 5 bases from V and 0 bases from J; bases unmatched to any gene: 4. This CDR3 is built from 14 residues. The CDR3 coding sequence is TGTGCCTGGGGGGACAGACTAGCCAAAAACATTCAGTACTTC. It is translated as CAWGDRLAKNIQYF.

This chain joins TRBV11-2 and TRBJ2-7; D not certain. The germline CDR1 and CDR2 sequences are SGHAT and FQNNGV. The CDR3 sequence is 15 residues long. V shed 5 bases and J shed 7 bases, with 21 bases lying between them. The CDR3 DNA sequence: TGTGCCAGCAGCCCCGGTCAGGCCTATCCCATGGAGCAGTACTTC. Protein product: CASSPGQAYPMEQYF.

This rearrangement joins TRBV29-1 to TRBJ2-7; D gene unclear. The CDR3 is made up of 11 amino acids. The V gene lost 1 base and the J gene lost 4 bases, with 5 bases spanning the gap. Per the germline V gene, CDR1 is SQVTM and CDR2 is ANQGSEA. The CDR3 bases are TGCAGCGTTGAAGTGAATTACGAGCAGTACTTC. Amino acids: CSVEVNYEQYF.

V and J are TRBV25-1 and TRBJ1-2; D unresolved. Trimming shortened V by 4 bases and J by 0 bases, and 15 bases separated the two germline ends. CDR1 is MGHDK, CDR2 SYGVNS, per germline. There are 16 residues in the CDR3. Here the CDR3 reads CASSAAGSEANYGYTF. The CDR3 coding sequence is TGTGCCAGCAGTGCCGCGGGTTCGGAAGCTAACTATGGCTACACCTTC.

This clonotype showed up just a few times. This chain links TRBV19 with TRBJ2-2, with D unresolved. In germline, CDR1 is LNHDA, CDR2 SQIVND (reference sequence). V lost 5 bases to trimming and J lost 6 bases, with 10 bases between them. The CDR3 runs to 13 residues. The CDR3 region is CASSPHGAGELFF. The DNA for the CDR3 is TGTGCCAGTAGTCCCCATGGGGCCGGGGAGCTGTTTTTT.

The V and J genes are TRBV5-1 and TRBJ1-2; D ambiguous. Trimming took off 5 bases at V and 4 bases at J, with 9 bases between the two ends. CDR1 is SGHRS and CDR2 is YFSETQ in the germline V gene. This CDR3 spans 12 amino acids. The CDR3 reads CASREGVYGYTF. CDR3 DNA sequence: TGCGCCAGCAGGGAGGGAGTCTATGGCTACACCTTC.

For the CDR3, the DNA is TGCGCCAGCAGCTTGGAGGCAGGGTTTGAGCAGTTCTTC. It encodes CASSLEAGFEQFF. The genes are TRBV5-1 and TRBJ2-1; a possible D gene is TRBD1 (5 bases). Germline CDR1 and CDR2: SGHRS and YFSETQ. Trimming stripped 0 bases from V and 9 bases from J, with 10 bases between. The CDR3 is made up of 13 amino acids.

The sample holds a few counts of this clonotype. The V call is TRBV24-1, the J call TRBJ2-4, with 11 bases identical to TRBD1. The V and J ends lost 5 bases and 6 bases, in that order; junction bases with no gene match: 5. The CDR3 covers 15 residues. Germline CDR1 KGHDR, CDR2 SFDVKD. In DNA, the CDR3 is TGTGCCACCAGTGCCCCGGGACAGGGGGGAAACATTCAGTACTTC. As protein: CATSAPGQGGNIQYF.

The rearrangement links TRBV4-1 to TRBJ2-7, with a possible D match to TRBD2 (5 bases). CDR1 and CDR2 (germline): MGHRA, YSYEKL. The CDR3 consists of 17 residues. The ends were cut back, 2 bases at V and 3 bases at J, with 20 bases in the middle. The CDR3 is CASSQPTQRRGVYEQYF. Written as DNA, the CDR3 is TGCGCCAGCAGCCAACCCACCCAGCGGAGAGGTGTCTACGAGCAGTACTTC.

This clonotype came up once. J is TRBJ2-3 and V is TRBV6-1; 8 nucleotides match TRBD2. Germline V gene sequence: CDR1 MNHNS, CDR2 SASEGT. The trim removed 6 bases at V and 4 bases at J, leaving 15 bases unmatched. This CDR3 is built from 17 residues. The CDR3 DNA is TGTGCCAGCAGCACCCCCGTAGCGGGACTTAGGGCAGATACGCAGTATTTT. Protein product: CASSTPVAGLRADTQYF.

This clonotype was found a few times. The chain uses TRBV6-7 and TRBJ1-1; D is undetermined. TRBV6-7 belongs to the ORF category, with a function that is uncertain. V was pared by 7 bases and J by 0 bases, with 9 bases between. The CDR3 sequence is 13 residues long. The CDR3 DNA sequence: TGTGCCAGCATTTGGAGCATGAACACTGAAGCTTTCTTT. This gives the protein CASIWSMNTEAFF.

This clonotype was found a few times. The CDR3 DNA is TGTGCCAGCAGTTACTCGGCAGGAAACTATGGCTACACCTTC. Translating gives CASSYSAGNYGYTF. V and J are TRBV6-5 and TRBJ1-2; D not resolved. The CDR3 sequence is 14 residues long. The ends were cut back, 0 bases at V and 2 bases at J, with 7 bases in the middle. The germline CDR1 and CDR2 sequences are MNHEY and SVGAGI.

The CDR3 sequence is CAWTSLETQYF. CDR3 bases: TGTGCCTGGACTAGCTTGGAGACCCAGTACTTC. J is TRBJ2-5 and V is TRBV30; D might be TRBD2 (5 bases). Per germline, CDR1 GTSNPN and CDR2 SVGIG (reference sequence). With 4 bases removed from V and 5 bases from J, the gap between germline ends came to 8 bases. This CDR3 is built from 11 residues.

This CDR3 is CATTPPFEQYF. In DNA form, the CDR3 reads TGTGCCACCACCCCCCCTTTCGAGCAGTACTTC. This sequence joins TRBV24-1 and TRBJ2-7; no clear D. Germline values: CDR1 KGHDR, CDR2 SFDVKD. The CDR3 totals 11 residues. Trimming took off 8 bases at V and 6 bases at J, with 10 bases between the two ends.

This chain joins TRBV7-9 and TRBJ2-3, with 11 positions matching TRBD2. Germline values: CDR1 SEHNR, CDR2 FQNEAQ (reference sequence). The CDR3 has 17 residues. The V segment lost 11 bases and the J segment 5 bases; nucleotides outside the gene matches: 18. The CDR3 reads CAPSLGPRLAGGDTQYF. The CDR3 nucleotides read TGTGCCCCCAGCTTAGGGCCGCGGCTAGCGGGAGGAGATACGCAGTATTTT.

CDR3 in amino acids: CASSLPGDGDGYTF. As DNA, the CDR3 is TGCGCCAGCAGCCTCCCAGGGGACGGGGATGGCTACACCTTC. The chain combines TRBV5-1 with TRBJ1-2; tentatively, D is TRBD1 (6 bases). Germline V gene data show CDR1 as SGHRS and CDR2 as YFSETQ. The CDR3 spans 14 residues. Trimming pared 4 bases from V and 6 bases from J, leaving 16 bases between.

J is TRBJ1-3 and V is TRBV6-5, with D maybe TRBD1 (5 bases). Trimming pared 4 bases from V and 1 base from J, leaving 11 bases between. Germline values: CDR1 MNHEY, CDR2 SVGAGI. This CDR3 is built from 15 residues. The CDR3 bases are TGTGCCAGCAGTTCCAAAGGGGTTTCTGGAAACACCATATATTTT. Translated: CASSSKGVSGNTIYF.

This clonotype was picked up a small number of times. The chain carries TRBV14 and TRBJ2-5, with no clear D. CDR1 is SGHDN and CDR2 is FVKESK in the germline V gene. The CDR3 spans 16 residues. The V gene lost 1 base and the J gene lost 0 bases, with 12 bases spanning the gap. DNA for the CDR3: TGTGCCAGCAGCCAAGTTATGCAGGCGTACCAAGAGACCCAGTACTTC. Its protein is CASSQVMQAYQETQYF.

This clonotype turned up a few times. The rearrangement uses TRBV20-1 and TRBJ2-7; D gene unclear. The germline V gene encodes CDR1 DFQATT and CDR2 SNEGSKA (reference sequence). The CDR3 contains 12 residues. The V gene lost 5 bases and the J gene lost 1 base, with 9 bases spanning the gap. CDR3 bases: TGCAGTGCTGTCAGGAGTTCCTACGAGCAGTACTTC. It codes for CSAVRSSYEQYF.